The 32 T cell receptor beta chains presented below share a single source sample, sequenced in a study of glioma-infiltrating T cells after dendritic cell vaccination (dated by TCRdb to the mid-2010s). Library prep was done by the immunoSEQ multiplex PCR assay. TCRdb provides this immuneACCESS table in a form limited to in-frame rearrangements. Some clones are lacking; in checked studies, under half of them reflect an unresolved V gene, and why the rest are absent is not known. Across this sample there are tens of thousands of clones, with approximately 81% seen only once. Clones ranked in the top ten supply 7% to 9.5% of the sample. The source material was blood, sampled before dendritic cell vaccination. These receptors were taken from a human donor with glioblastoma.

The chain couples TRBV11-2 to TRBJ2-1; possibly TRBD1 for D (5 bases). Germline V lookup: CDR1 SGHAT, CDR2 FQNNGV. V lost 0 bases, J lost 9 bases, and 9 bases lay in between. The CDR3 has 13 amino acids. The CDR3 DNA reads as TGTGCCAGCAGCTTAGATTCTGGGGCTGAGCAGTTCTTC. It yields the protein CASSLDSGAEQFF.

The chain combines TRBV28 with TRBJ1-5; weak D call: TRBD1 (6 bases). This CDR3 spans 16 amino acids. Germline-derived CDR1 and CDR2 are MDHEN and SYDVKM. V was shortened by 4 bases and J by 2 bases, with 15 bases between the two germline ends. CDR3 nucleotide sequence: TGTGCCAGCAGTTCCACGGGGGGCGAGGGCAATCAGCCCCAGCATTTT. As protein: CASSSTGGEGNQPQHF.

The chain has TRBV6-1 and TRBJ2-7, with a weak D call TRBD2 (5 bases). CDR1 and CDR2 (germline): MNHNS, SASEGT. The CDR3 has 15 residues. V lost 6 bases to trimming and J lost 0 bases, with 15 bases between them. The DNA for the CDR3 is TGTGCCAGCAGAGAGACTATTTCCAACTCCTACGAGCAGTACTTC. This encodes CASRETISNSYEQYF.

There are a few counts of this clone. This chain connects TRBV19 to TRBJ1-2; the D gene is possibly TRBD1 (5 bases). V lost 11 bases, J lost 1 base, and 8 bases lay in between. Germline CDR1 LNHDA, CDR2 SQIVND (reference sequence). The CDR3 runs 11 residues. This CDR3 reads CASGVNYGYTF. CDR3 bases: TGTGCCTCGGGGGTTAACTATGGCTACACCTTC.

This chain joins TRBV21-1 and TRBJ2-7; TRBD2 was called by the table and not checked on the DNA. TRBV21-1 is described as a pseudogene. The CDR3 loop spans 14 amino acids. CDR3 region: CASSEGDEGNEQYF. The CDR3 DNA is TGTGCCAGCAGCGAGGGAGATGAAGGGAACGAGCAGTACTTC.

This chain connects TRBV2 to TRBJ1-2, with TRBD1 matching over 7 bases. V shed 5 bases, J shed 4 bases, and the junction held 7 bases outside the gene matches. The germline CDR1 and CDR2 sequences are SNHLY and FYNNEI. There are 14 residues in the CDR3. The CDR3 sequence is CASSQDRIVYGYTF. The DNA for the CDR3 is TGTGCCAGCAGTCAGGACAGGATCGTCTATGGCTACACCTTC. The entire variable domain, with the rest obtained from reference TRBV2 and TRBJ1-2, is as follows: EPEVTQTPSHQVTQMGQEVILRCVPISNHLYFYWYRQILGQKVEFLVSFYNNEISEKSEIFDDQFSVERPDGSNFTLKIRSTKLEDSAMYFCASSQDRIVYGYTFGSGTRLTVV.

The CDR3 is CASSPQGTVNTGELFF. Here the CDR3 DNA reads TGCGCCAGCAGCCCCCAGGGCACAGTGAACACCGGGGAGCTGTTTTTT. The rearrangement links TRBV4-1 to TRBJ2-2, with D possibly being TRBD1 (5 bases). The CDR3 has 16 residues. Trimming took off 4 bases at V and 1 base at J, with 13 bases between the two ends. Germline V gene sequence: CDR1 MGHRA, CDR2 YSYEKL.

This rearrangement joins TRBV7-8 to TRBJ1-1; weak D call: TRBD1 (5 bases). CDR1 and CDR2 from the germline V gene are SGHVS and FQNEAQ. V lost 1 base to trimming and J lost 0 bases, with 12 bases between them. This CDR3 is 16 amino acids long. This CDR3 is CASSLGGGTMNTEAFF. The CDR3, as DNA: TGTGCCAGCAGCTTAGGGGGGGGGACTATGAACACTGAAGCTTTCTTT. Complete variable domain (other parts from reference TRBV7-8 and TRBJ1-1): GAGVSQSPRYKVAKRGQDVALRCDPISGHVSLFWYQQALGQGPEFLTYFQNEAQLDKSGLPSDRFFAERPEGSVSTLKIQRTQQEDSAVYLCASSLGGGTMNTEAFFGQGTRLTVV.

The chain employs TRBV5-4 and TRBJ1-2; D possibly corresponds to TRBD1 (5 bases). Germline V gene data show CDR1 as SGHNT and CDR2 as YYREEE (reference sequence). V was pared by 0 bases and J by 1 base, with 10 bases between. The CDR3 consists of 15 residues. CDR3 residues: CASSLGPQGNYGYTF. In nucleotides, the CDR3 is TGTGCCAGCAGCTTGGGACCGCAGGGTAACTATGGCTACACCTTC.

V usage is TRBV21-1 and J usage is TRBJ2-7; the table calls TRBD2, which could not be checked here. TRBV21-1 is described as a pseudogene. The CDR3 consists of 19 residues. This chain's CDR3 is CASSKTKVLAGLAAYEQYF. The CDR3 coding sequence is TGTGCCAGCAGCAAAACTAAGGTACTAGCGGGACTCGCTGCCTACGAGCAGTACTTC.

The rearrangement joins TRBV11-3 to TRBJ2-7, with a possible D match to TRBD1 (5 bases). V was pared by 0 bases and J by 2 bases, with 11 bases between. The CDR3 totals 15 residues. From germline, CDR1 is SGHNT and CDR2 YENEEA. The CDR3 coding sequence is TGTGCCAGCAGCTTAGATGACAGTCCGACCTACGAGCAGTACTTC. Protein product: CASSLDDSPTYEQYF. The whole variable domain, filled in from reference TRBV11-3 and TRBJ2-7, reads EAGVVQSPRYKIIEKKQPVAFWCNPISGHNTLYWYLQNLGQGPELLIRYENEEAVDDSQLPKDRFSAERLKGVDSTLKIQPAELGDSAVYLCASSLDDSPTYEQYFGPGTRLTVT.

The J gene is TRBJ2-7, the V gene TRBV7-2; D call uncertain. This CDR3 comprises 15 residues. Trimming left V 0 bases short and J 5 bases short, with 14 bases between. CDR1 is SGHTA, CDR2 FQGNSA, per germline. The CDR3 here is CASSLAPRGSHEQYF. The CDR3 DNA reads TGTGCCAGCAGCTTAGCGCCCCGTGGCTCTCACGAGCAGTACTTC.

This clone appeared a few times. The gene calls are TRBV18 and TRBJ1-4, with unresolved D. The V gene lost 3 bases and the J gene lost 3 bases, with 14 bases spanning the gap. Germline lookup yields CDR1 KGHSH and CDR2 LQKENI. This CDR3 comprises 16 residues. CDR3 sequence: CASSPNAPEANEKLFF. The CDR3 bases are TGTGCCAGCTCACCCAACGCTCCGGAGGCTAATGAAAAACTGTTTTTT. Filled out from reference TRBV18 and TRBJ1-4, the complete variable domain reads NAGVMQNPRHLVRRRGQEARLRCSPMKGHSHVYWYRQLPEEGLKFMVYLQKENIIDESGMPKERFSAEFPKEGPSILRIQQVVRGDSAAYFCASSPNAPEANEKLFFGSGTQLSVL.

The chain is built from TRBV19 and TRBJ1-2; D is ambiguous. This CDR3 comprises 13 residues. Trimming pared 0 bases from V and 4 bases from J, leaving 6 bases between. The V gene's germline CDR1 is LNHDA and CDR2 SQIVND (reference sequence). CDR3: CASSIERSYGYTF. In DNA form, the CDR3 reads TGTGCCAGTAGTATAGAGAGAAGCTATGGCTACACCTTC.

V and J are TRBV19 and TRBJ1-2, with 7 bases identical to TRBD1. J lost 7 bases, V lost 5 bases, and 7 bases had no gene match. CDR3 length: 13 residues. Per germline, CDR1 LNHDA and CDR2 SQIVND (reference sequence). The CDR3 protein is CASSPDRVSGYTF. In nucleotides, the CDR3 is TGTGCCAGTAGTCCCGACAGGGTATCTGGCTACACCTTC.

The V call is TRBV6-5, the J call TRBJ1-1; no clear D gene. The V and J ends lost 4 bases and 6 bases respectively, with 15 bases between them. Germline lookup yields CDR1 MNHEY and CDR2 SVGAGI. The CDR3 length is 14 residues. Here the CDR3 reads CASSCSYSAAEAFF. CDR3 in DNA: TGTGCCAGCAGTTGCTCGTACTCGGCGGCTGAAGCTTTCTTT.

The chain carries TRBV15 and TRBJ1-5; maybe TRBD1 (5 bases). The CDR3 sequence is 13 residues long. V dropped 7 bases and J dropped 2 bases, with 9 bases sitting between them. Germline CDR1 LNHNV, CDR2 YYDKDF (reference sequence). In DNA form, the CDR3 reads TGTGCCACCAATACAGGTCGCAATCAGCCCCAGCATTTT. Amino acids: CATNTGRNQPQHF.

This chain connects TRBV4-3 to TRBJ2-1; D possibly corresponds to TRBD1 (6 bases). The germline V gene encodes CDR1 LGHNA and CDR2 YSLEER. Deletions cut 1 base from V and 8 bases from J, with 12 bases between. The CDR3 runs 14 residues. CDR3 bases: TGCGCCAGCAGCCAAGCTCAGCCAGGGGATGAGCAGTTCTTC. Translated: CASSQAQPGDEQFF.

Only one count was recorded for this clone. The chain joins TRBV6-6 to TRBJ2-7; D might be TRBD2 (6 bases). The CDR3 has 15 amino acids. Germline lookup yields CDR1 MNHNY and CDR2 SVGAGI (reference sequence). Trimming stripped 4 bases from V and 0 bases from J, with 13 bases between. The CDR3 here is CASSSLLGGSYEQYF. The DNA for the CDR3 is TGTGCCAGCAGTTCCCTTCTCGGGGGCTCCTACGAGCAGTACTTC.

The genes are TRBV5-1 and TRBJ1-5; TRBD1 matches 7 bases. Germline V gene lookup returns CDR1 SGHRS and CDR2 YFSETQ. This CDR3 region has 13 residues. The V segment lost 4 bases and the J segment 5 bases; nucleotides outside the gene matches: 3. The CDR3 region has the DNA TGCGCCAGCAGCACTACAGGGGATCAGCCCCAGCATTTT. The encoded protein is CASSTTGDQPQHF.

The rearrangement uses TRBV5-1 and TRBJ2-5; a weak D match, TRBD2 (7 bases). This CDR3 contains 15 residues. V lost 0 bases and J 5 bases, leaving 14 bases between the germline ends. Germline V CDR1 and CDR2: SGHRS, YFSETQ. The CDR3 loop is CASSLVAGARETQYF. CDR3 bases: TGCGCCAGCAGCTTGGTTGCGGGGGCGCGGGAGACCCAGTACTTC.

The DNA of the CDR3 is TGTGCCAGCAGCTCGACCATACTTCCCGGGACAGAGAACACTGAAGCTTTCTTT. This encodes CASSSTILPGTENTEAFF. The gene calls are TRBV7-6 and TRBJ1-1; 7 bases match TRBD1. Germline V lookup: CDR1 SGHVS, CDR2 FNYEAQ. The CDR3 is 18 residues long. The J segment lost 1 base and the V segment lost 4 bases, leaving 15 bases of the junction unmatched.

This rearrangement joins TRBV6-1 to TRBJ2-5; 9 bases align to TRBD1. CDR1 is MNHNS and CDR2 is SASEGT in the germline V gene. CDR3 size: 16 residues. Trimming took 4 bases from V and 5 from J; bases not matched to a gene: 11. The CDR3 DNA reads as TGTGCCAGCAGTGGGGACAGGGCCTACCCATCGGAGACCCAGTACTTC. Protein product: CASSGDRAYPSETQYF.

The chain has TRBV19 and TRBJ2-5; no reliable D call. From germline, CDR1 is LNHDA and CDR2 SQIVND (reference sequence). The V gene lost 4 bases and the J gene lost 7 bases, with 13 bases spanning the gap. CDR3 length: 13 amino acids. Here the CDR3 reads CASSNNPLMTQYF. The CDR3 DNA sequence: TGTGCCAGTAGTAACAACCCCCTTATGACCCAGTACTTC.

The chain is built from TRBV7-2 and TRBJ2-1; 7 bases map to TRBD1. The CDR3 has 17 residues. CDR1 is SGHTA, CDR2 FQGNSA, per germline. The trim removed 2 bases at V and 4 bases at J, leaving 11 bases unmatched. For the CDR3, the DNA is TGTGCCAGCAGCTTACTCTCCGGGACAGCTTATTACAATGAGCAGTTCTTC. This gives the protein CASSLLSGTAYYNEQFF. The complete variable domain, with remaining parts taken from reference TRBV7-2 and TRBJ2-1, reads GAGVSQSPSNKVTEKGKDVELRCDPISGHTALYWYRQSLGQGLEFLIYFQGNSAPDKSGLPSDRFSAERTGGSVSTLTIQRTQQEDSAVYLCASSLLSGTAYYNEQFFGPGTRLTVL.

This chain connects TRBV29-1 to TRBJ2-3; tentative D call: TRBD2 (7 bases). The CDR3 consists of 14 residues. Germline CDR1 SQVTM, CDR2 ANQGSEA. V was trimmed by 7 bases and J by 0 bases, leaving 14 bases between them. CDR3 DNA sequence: TGCAGCGGTCTTCGGGGGGCGAGCACAGATACGCAGTATTTT. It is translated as CSGLRGASTDTQYF.

The CDR3 sequence is CASSFGTGFETQYF. The CDR3 coding sequence is TGTGCCAGCAGCTTTGGGACAGGGTTTGAGACCCAGTACTTC. The chain has TRBV11-2 and TRBJ2-5; TRBD1 agrees at 9 bases. The CDR3 consists of 14 residues. J was trimmed by 5 bases and V by 3 bases; bases with no gene match: 4. Germline assignment: CDR1 SGHAT and CDR2 FQNNGV.

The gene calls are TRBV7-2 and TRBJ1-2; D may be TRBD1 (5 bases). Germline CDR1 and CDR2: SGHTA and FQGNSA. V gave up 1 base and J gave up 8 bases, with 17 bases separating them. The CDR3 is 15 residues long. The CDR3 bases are TGTGCCAGCAGCTTAGATAGGGGACTCCGGGGGGGCTACACCTTC. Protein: CASSLDRGLRGGYTF.

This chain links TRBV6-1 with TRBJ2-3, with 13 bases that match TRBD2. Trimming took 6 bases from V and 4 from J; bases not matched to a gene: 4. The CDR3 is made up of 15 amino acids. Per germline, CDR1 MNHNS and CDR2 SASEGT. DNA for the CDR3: TGTGCCAGCAGCCGGACTAGCGGGGGTCCAGATACGCAGTATTTT. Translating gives CASSRTSGGPDTQYF.

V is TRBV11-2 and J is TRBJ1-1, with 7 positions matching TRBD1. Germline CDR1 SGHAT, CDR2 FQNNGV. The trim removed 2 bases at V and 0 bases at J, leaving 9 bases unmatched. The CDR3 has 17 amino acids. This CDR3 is CASSLRAGGLVNTEAFF. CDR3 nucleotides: TGTGCCAGCAGCTTAAGAGCAGGGGGGCTTGTGAACACTGAAGCTTTCTTT.

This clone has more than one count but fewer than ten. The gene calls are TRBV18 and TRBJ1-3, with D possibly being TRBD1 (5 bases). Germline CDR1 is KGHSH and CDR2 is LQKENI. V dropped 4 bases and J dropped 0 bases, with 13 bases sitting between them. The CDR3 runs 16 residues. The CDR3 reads CASSRMTEPSGNTIYF. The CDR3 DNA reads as TGTGCCAGCTCACGGATGACAGAGCCCTCTGGAAACACCATATATTTT.

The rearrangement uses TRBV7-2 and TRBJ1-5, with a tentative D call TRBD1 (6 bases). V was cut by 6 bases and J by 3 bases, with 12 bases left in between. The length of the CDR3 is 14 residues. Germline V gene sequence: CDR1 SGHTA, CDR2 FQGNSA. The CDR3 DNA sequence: TGTGCCAGCAGAGGGGGGGGGAACAATCAGCCCCAGCATTTT. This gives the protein CASRGGGNNQPQHF.